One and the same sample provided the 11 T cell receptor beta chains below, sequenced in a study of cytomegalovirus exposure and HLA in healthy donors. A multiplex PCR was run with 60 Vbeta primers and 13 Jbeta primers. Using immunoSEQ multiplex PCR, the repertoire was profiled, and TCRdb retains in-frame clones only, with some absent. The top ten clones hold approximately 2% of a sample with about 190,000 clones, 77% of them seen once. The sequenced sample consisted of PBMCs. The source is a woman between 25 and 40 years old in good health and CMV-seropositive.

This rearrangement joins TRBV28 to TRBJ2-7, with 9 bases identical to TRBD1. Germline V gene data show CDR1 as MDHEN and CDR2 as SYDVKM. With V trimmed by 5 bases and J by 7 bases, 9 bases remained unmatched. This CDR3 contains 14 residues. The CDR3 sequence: CASSRGDRVGEQYF. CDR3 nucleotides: TGTGCCAGCAGTCGCGGGGACAGGGTGGGTGAGCAGTACTTC.

CDR3 nucleotides: TGTGCCTGGTCTAAAGGAGTAGATACGCAGTATTTT. Its translation: CAWSKGVDTQYF. This chain links TRBV30 with TRBJ2-3; D not resolved. The ends were cut back, 5 bases at V and 5 bases at J, with 11 bases in the middle. Germline V lookup: CDR1 GTSNPN, CDR2 SVGIG (reference sequence). The CDR3 length is 12 residues.

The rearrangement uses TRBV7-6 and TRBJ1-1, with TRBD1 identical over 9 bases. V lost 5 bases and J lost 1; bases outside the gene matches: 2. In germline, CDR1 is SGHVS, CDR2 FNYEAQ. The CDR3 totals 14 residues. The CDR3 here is CASSQGQGNTEAFF. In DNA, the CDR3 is TGTGCCAGCAGCCAGGGACAGGGGAACACTGAAGCTTTCTTT.

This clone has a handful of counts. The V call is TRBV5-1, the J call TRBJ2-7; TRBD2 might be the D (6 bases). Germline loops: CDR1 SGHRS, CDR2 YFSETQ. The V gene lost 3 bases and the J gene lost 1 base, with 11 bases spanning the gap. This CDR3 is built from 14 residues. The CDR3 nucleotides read TGCGCCAGCAGCTCCAGCGGGCATTCCTACGAGCAGTACTTC. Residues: CASSSSGHSYEQYF.

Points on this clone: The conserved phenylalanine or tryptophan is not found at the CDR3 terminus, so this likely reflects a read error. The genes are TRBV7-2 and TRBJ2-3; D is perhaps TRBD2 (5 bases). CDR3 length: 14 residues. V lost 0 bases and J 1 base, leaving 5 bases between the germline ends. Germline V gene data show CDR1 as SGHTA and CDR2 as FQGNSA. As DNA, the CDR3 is TGTGCCAGCAGCTTAGCGGGAGGCACAGATACGCAGTATGTT. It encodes CASSLAGGTDTQYV.

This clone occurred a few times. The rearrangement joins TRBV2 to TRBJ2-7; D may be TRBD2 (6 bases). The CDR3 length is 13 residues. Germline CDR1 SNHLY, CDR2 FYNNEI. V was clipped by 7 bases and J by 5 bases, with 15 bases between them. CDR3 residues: CASNWQGGDEQYF. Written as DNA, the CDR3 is TGTGCCAGCAATTGGCAGGGAGGCGACGAGCAGTACTTC.

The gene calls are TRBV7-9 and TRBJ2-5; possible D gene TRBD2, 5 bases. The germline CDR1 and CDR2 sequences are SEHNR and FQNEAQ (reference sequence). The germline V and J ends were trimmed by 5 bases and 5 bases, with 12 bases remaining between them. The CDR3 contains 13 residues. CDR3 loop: CASSQKGGETQYF. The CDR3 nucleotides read TGTGCCAGCAGCCAGAAGGGCGGGGAGACCCAGTACTTC.

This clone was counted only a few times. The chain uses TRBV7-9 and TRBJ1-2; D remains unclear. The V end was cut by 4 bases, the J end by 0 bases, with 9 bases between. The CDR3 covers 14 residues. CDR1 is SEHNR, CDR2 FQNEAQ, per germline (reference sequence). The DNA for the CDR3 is TGTGCCAGCAGCTCTGGAGGAGCTAACTATGGCTACACCTTC. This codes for CASSSGGANYGYTF. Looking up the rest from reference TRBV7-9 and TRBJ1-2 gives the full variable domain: DTGVSQNPRHKITKRGQNVTFRCDPISEHNRLYWYRQTLGQGPEFLTYFQNEAQLEKSRLLSDRFSAERPKGSFSTLEIQRTEQGDSAMYLCASSSGGANYGYTFGSGTRLTVV.

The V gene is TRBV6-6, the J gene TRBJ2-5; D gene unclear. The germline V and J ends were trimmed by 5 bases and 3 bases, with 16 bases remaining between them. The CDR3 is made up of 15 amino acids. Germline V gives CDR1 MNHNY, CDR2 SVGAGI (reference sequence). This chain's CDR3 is CASSRVHTAKETQYF. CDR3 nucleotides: TGTGCCAGCAGTCGGGTCCATACGGCAAAAGAGACCCAGTACTTC.

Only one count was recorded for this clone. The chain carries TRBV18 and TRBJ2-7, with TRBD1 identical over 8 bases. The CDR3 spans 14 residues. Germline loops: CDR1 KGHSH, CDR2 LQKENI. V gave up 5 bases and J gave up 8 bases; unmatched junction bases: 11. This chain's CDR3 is CASSTGAQGAKQYF. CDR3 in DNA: TGTGCCAGCTCAACCGGAGCCCAGGGGGCGAAGCAGTACTTC.

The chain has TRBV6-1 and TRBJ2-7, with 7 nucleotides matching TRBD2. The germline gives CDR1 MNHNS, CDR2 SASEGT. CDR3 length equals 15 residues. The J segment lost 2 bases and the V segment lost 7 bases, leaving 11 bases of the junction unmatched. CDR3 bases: TGTGCCAGCACTCTGGGAGGGACGGGTACCTACGAGCAGTACTTC. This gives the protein CASTLGGTGTYEQYF.